This entry lists 5 T cell receptor beta chains sequenced from one sample in a study of siplizumab effects on memory and regulatory T cells (dated by TCRdb to the late 2010s). Libraries were built with the immunoSEQ multiplex PCR assay. TCRdb obtained this table from immuneACCESS and retained in-frame rearrangements with V and J assigned. These tables miss some clones; where compared with another copy, unresolved V genes account for less than half of the shortfall, and the remainder is unexplained. Here the sample has approximately 60,000 clones; roughly 85% occur a single time. The top ten clonotypes cover over 0.4% of the sample. Sequenced sample: memory CD4+ T cells sorted from blood. What the cell subset or site label conveys for this sample: unstimulated CD4+ memory T cells. Every receptor here comes from a human donor in good health.

The chain has TRBV6-6 and TRBJ1-4; D uncertain. CDR1 and CDR2 from the germline V gene are MNHNY and SVGAGI (reference sequence). The length of the CDR3 is 13 residues. V was shortened by 6 bases and J by 8 bases, with 13 bases between the two germline ends. CDR3 coding DNA: TGTGCCAGCAGCCCCCCCTCATCGGAAAAACTGTTTTTT. Its translation: CASSPPSSEKLFF.

This clone was seen a handful of times. The rearrangement links TRBV19 to TRBJ1-4; maybe TRBD1 (6 bases). This CDR3 has 14 residues. Per the germline V gene, CDR1 is LNHDA and CDR2 is SQIVND (reference sequence). CDR3 sequence reads: CGSRGGTTNEKLFF. The CDR3 coding sequence is TGTGGCTCCCGAGGGGGTACAACTAATGAAAAACTGTTTTTT.

This clone was seen a few times. This chain uses TRBV5-4 with TRBJ2-5; TRBD2 aligns across 13 bases. J was trimmed by 5 bases and V by 3 bases; bases with no gene match: 4. This CDR3 region has 15 residues. The germline V gene has CDR1 SGHNT and CDR2 YYREEE (reference sequence). The CDR3 sequence is CASSSSGLAGETQYF. The CDR3 nucleotides are TGTGCCAGCAGCTCATCGGGACTAGCGGGGGAGACCCAGTACTTC.

The rearrangement joins TRBV5-6 to TRBJ2-5; possible D gene TRBD2, 5 bases. Trimming shortened V by 0 bases and J by 2 bases, and 14 bases separated the two germline ends. The CDR3 covers 16 residues. Germline V lookup: CDR1 SGHDT, CDR2 YYEEEE. CDR3 amino acids: CASSLGFRGKQETQYF. The CDR3 DNA reads as TGTGCCAGCAGCTTGGGATTCCGGGGTAAACAAGAGACCCAGTACTTC.

V and J are TRBV4-3 and TRBJ2-2, with D perhaps matching TRBD1 (6 bases). This CDR3 has 16 amino acids. With 0 bases removed from V and 1 base from J, the gap between germline ends came to 9 bases. Germline-derived CDR1 and CDR2 are LGHNA and YSLEER. The CDR3 DNA follows: TGCGCCAGCAGCCAAGAGGGGACACGGAACACCGGGGAGCTGTTTTTT. Its protein is CASSQEGTRNTGELFF.